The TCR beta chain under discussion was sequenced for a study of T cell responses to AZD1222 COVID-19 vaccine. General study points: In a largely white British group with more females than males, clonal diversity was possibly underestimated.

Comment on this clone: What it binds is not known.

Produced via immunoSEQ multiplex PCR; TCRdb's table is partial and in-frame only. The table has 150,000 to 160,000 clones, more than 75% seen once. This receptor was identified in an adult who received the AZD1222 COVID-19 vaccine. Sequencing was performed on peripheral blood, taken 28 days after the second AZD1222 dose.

The chain's CDR3 is CSASPSSYNEQFF. CDR3 DNA: TGCAGTGCTAGTCCAAGCTCCTACAATGAGCAGTTCTTC. This chain links TRBV20-1 with TRBJ2-1, with no clear D. Germline V gene sequence: CDR1 DFQATT, CDR2 SNEGSKA (reference sequence). The CDR3 totals 13 residues. Trimming pared 3 bases from V and 0 bases from J, leaving 6 bases between.